The T cell receptor beta chain under discussion was sequenced for a study of T cells after yellow fever vaccination. From the 5' RACE reads, TCRdb called clonotypes with MiXCR, one entry per CDR3 protein. Among 250,000 to 350,000 distinct CDR3 sequences listed, 8.5% to 10% were seen once. CDR3 length: 14 amino acids. Deletions cut 7 bases from V and 2 bases from J, with 14 bases between. The TCR was taken from a young man who received the YFV17D yellow fever vaccine. This chain links TRBV12-3 or TRBV12-4 with TRBJ1-1; maybe TRBD1 (5 bases). The sequenced sample was CD4+ T cells sorted from PBMCs, obtained 5 days after the yellow fever booster vaccination. The CDR3 loop is CASTYSGTNTEAFF. In nucleotides, the CDR3 is TGTGCCAGCACCTATTCCGGGACCAACACTGAAGCTTTCTTT.